The 27 T cell receptor beta chains below come from one sample, sequenced in a study of blood T cell repertoires in COVID-19 (dated by TCRdb to 2018 to 2021). The method behind the library was the immunoSEQ multiplex PCR assay. In TCRdb, the immuneACCESS table is reduced to in-frame sequences with V and J assigned. These tables do not hold every clone; where another copy was compared, an unresolved V gene accounts for under half, and the others remain unexplained. The sample table holds 400,000 to 450,000 clones, of which 70% to 90% were seen once. The ten biggest clones cover approximately 1.4% of the sample. Sequenced sample: peripheral blood. The receptor set was obtained from a woman in her twenties or thirties with active or convalescent COVID-19.

This clone turned up a few times. Different DNA sequences within this sample yield the same CDR3. The chain carries TRBV25-1 and TRBJ1-2; TRBD1 might be the D (5 bases). Germline CDR1 is MGHDK and CDR2 is SYGVNS. V lost 3 bases to trimming and J lost 1 base, with 6 bases between them. The CDR3 sequence is 13 residues long. The chain's CDR3 is CASSEGGNYGYTF. The CDR3 coding sequence is TGTGCCAGCAGTGAGGGGGGTAACTATGGCTACACCTTC.

V gene TRBV5-1 combines with J gene TRBJ1-3; no definite D call. Germline V gene data show CDR1 as SGHRS and CDR2 as YFSETQ. V was clipped by 1 base and J by 0 bases, with 14 bases between them. CDR3 size: 17 residues. The DNA for the CDR3 is TGCGCCAGCAGCTTGTCTACGGCGGCGAGCTCTGGAAACACCATATATTTT. It yields the protein CASSLSTAASSGNTIYF.

This clone was recorded only once. This rearrangement joins TRBV27 to TRBJ1-1, with D perhaps TRBD1 (5 bases). The CDR3 has 15 amino acids. Trimming took 8 bases from V and 5 from J, leaving 21 bases between them. Germline assignment: CDR1 MNHEY and CDR2 SMNVEV (reference sequence). DNA for the CDR3: TGTGCCAGCTCTCCGACAGCCCCCGGGTGGACTGAAGCTTTCTTT. It yields the protein CASSPTAPGWTEAFF.

The chain links TRBV6-4 to TRBJ2-3; 8 bases fit TRBD2. V shed 4 bases and J 2 bases; nucleotides not matched to a gene: 5. In germline, CDR1 is MRHNA, CDR2 SNTAGT. The CDR3 totals 15 residues. CDR3 in amino acids: CASSGAGANTDTQYF. The CDR3 coding sequence is TGTGCCAGCAGTGGAGCGGGGGCGAACACAGATACGCAGTATTTT.

V usage is TRBV12-3 or TRBV12-4 and J usage is TRBJ2-3, with D hard to call. V was shortened by 6 bases and J by 8 bases, with 15 bases between the two germline ends. The CDR3 contains 13 residues. The chain's CDR3 is CASRKTNSGTQYF. In DNA, the CDR3 is TGTGCCAGCAGAAAGACCAATTCGGGTACGCAGTATTTT.

This chain joins TRBV24-1 and TRBJ2-4; D call uncertain. The CDR3 has 14 amino acids. Between the trimmed V and J ends, which lost 0 bases and 9 bases, there was a span of 11 bases. CDR1 and CDR2 from the germline V gene are KGHDR and SFDVKD. The CDR3 reads CATSDLSSLGIQYF. The CDR3 nucleotides are TGTGCCACCAGTGATTTGAGTAGCCTCGGCATTCAGTACTTC.

The J gene is TRBJ2-1, the V gene TRBV3-1 (or the pseudogene TRBV3-2); 13 bases align to TRBD2. The CDR3 loop spans 18 amino acids. Germline V gives CDR1 LGHDT, CDR2 YNNKEL (reference sequence). The trim removed 3 bases at V and 0 bases at J, leaving 5 bases unmatched. The CDR3 protein is CASSQGLAGTSSYNEQFF. CDR3 bases: TGTGCCAGCAGCCAGGGACTAGCGGGGACCAGCTCCTACAATGAGCAGTTCTTC.

Here the CDR3 reads CASSEIGQGSWSYTF. As DNA, the CDR3 is TGTGCCAGCAGTGAAATCGGACAGGGGAGTTGGAGCTACACCTTC. J is TRBJ1-2 and V is TRBV6-1, with TRBD1 matching over 9 bases. This CDR3 spans 15 amino acids. J gave up 9 bases and V 2 bases, and 10 bases lay outside the gene matches. CDR1 is MNHNS and CDR2 is SASEGT in the germline V gene.

The chain recombines TRBV7-8 with TRBJ1-2, with 7 nucleotides matching TRBD1. The CDR3 totals 14 residues. CDR1 is SGHVS, CDR2 FQNEAQ, per germline. The J segment lost 8 bases and the V segment lost 3 bases, leaving 9 bases of the junction unmatched. The CDR3 DNA reads TGTGCCAGCAGCTTTAACAGGGGTTTGAACGGCTACACCTTC. Translation gives CASSFNRGLNGYTF.

The chain is built from TRBV29-1 and TRBJ2-5, with a tentative D call TRBD1 (5 bases). V shed 3 bases and J shed 3 bases, with 11 bases lying between them. This CDR3 has 13 amino acids. Per germline, CDR1 SQVTM and CDR2 ANQGSEA. CDR3 region: CSVDLQDKETQYF. DNA of the CDR3: TGCAGCGTTGATCTACAGGATAAAGAGACCCAGTACTTC. The complete variable domain, with remaining parts taken from reference TRBV29-1 and TRBJ2-5, reads SAVISQKPSRDICQRGTSLTIQCQVDSQVTMMFWYRQQPGQSLTLIATANQGSEATYESGFVIDKFPISRPNLTFSTLTVSNMSPEDSSIYLCSVDLQDKETQYFGPGTRLLVL.

J is TRBJ2-5 and V is TRBV5-4, with TRBD2 as a possible D gene (5 bases). Germline V CDR1 and CDR2: SGHNT, YYREEE (reference sequence). The CDR3 runs 15 residues. V lost 0 bases and J 1 base, leaving 10 bases between the germline ends. The CDR3 nucleotides read TGTGCCAGCAGCTTGGGGCTAGCTGTCCAAGAGACCCAGTACTTC. This encodes CASSLGLAVQETQYF.

About this clone: Germline and junction disagree at one end, which may indicate a read error. The chain combines TRBV15 with TRBJ1-1; 9 bases match TRBD1. This CDR3 spans 13 amino acids. In germline, CDR1 is LNHNV, CDR2 YYDKDF (reference sequence). The CDR3 loop reads CATSRDLDRGAIF. In nucleotides, the CDR3 is TGTGCCACCAGCAGAGATCTGGACAGGGGCGCCATCTTT.

The rearrangement links TRBV30 to TRBJ2-1, with TRBD2 matching over 10 bases. The V gene end was trimmed by 1 base and the J gene end by 4 bases; junction bases not matched to a gene: 4. The CDR3 contains 15 residues. Germline CDR1 is GTSNPN and CDR2 is SVGIG (reference sequence). As DNA, the CDR3 is TGTGCCTGGAGTGAGTCTAGCGGGGGTTACAATGAGCAGTTCTTC. It is translated as CAWSESSGGYNEQFF.

The chain combines TRBV7-8 with TRBJ1-1; D not certain. Germline CDR1 is SGHVS and CDR2 is FQNEAQ. The CDR3 extends over 13 amino acids. V gave up 1 base and J gave up 9 bases, with 12 bases separating them. The CDR3 reads CASSLVGGRKAFF. The CDR3 DNA is TGTGCCAGCAGCTTAGTAGGAGGGCGAAAAGCTTTCTTT.

The chain combines TRBV3-1 (or the pseudogene TRBV3-2) with TRBJ2-7, with 10 bases fitting TRBD2. The CDR3 runs 14 residues. The germline V gene encodes CDR1 LGHDT and CDR2 YNNKEL (reference sequence). Losses at the gene ends were 3 bases for V and 6 bases for J; bases not matched to a gene: 5. The CDR3 sequence is CASSHPGTSAEQYF. The CDR3 nucleotides are TGTGCCAGCAGCCACCCCGGGACTAGCGCCGAGCAGTACTTC.

V and J are TRBV19 and TRBJ1-5; possibly TRBD1 for D (5 bases). This CDR3 is 13 amino acids long. In germline, CDR1 is LNHDA, CDR2 SQIVND (reference sequence). V lost 10 bases and J 4 bases, leaving 14 bases between the germline ends. The chain's CDR3 is CATQDRGNQPQHF. The CDR3 coding sequence is TGTGCCACCCAAGACAGAGGAAATCAGCCCCAGCATTTT.

This clone was counted once. The gene calls are TRBV11-2 and TRBJ1-2; the D gene is possibly TRBD1 (5 bases). Germline lookup yields CDR1 SGHAT and CDR2 FQNNGV. The CDR3 consists of 16 residues. V shed 5 bases and J shed 3 bases, with 19 bases lying between them. The CDR3 region has the DNA TGTGCCAGCAGCCGAACTTTAGGGGTCAGGGACTATGGCTACACCTTC. Its protein product is CASSRTLGVRDYGYTF.

For the CDR3, the DNA is TGTGCCAGCTCACCATCGACAGGCGGGAGCAATCAGCCCCAGCATTTT. Translating it yields CASSPSTGGSNQPQHF. The chain has TRBV18 and TRBJ1-5, with a tentative D call TRBD1 (6 bases). This CDR3 spans 16 amino acids. The V end was cut by 2 bases, the J end by 1 base, with 12 bases between. Germline V lookup: CDR1 KGHSH, CDR2 LQKENI.

This chain connects TRBV30 to TRBJ1-2; D gene ambiguous. Germline V CDR1 and CDR2: GTSNPN, SVGIG (reference sequence). Trimming stripped 5 bases from V and 4 bases from J, with 5 bases between. The CDR3 spans 10 residues. CDR3 in DNA: TGTGCCTGGGCGGGCTATGGCTACACCTTC. Translation: CAWAGYGYTF.

The rearrangement uses TRBV6-5 and TRBJ2-5, with D tentatively TRBD2 (5 bases). The CDR3 runs to 14 residues. Germline V lookup: CDR1 MNHEY, CDR2 SVGAGI. Trimming cost V 6 bases and J 5 bases, with 16 bases left between them. CDR3 residues: CASSPRTVTETQYF. The CDR3 DNA follows: TGTGCCAGCAGCCCACGGACTGTCACGGAGACCCAGTACTTC.

The chain joins TRBV6-5 to TRBJ1-2; the match to TRBD1 covers 7 bases. The junction had 7 bases not matched to a gene; V was cut back by 5 bases and J by 4 bases. The CDR3 loop spans 14 amino acids. Per the germline V gene, CDR1 is MNHEY and CDR2 is SVGAGI. The CDR3 is CASSHRDSVYGYTF. The CDR3 coding sequence is TGTGCCAGCAGTCACCGGGACAGCGTCTATGGCTACACCTTC.

A note on this clone: Other DNA sequences from this sample encode an identical CDR3 as well. The rearrangement uses TRBV27 and TRBJ1-1, with D possibly TRBD1 on 6 matching bases. The germline V and J ends were trimmed by 0 bases and 2 bases, with 7 bases remaining between them. CDR1 is MNHEY, CDR2 SMNVEV, per germline (reference sequence). The CDR3 sequence is 14 residues long. CDR3 sequence: CASSLSQGNTEAFF. For the CDR3, the DNA is TGTGCCAGCAGTTTATCACAGGGAAACACTGAAGCTTTCTTT.

This clone has just one count. V gene TRBV7-9 combines with J gene TRBJ2-6, with D uncertain. Per germline, CDR1 SEHNR and CDR2 FQNEAQ (reference sequence). The CDR3 has 14 residues. V was shortened by 6 bases and J by 0 bases, with 6 bases between the two germline ends. CDR3: CASSSSSGANVLTF. The CDR3 DNA reads as TGTGCCAGCAGTTCCAGCTCTGGGGCCAACGTCCTGACTTTC.

The rearrangement joins TRBV4-2 to TRBJ1-2; no definite D call. The CDR3 consists of 14 residues. V lost 0 bases and J 11 bases, leaving 16 bases between the germline ends. Germline V gives CDR1 LGHNA, CDR2 YNFKEQ. The CDR3 reads CASSQDLKREGYTF. CDR3 DNA sequence: TGTGCCAGCAGCCAAGATTTGAAGAGGGAAGGTTACACCTTC.

The CDR3 DNA reads TGTGCCAGCAGGAGCACAGGGGACACTGAAGCTTTCTTT. This translates into CASRSTGDTEAFF. V gene TRBV6-5 combines with J gene TRBJ1-1, with 7 bases aligning to TRBD1. The V segment lost 6 bases and the J segment 3 bases; nucleotides outside the gene matches: 4. The CDR3 contains 13 residues. Germline CDR1 MNHEY, CDR2 SVGAGI.

The V gene is TRBV6-2 or TRBV6-3, the J gene TRBJ1-2; possible D gene TRBD1, 6 bases. This CDR3 comprises 14 residues. In germline, CDR1 is MNHEY, CDR2 SVGEGT. V lost 0 bases to trimming and J lost 13 bases, with 18 bases between them. CDR3 amino acids: CASSYSGAHAQVTF. The CDR3 bases are TGTGCCAGCAGTTACTCGGGGGCCCACGCCCAGGTCACCTTC.

In DNA form, the CDR3 reads TGTGCCAGCGCCCCCGGGGACAAAAGCACAGATACGCAGTATTTT. Its translation is CASAPGDKSTDTQYF. This chain connects TRBV6-5 to TRBJ2-3; perhaps TRBD1 as D (6 bases). V was clipped by 8 bases and J by 0 bases, with 15 bases between them. The V gene's germline CDR1 is MNHEY and CDR2 SVGAGI. CDR3 length equals 15 residues.